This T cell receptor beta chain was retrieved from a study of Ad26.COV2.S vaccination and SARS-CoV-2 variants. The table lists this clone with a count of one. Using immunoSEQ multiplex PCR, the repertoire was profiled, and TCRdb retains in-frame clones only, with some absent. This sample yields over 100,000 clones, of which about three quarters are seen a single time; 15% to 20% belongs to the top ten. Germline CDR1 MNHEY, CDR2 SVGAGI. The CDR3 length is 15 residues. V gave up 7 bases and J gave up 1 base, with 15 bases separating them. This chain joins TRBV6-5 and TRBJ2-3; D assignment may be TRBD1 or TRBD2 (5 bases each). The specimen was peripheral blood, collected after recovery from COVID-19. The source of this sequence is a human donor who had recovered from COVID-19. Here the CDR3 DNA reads TGTGCCAGCACTAGGGACCACTCTCGCACAGATACGCAGTATTTT. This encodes CASTRDHSRTDTQYF.